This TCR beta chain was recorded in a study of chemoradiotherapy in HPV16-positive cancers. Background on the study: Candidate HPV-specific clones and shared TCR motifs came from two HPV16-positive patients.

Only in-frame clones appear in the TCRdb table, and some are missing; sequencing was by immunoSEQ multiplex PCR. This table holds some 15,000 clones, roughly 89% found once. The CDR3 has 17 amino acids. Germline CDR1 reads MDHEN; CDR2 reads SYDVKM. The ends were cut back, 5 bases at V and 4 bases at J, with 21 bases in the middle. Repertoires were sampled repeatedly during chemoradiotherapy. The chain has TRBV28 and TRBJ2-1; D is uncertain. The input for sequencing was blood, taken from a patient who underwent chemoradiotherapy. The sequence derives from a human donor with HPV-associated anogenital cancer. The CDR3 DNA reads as TGTGCCAGCAGTCCTATCCTTATGCGTATGACATACAATGAGCAGTTCTTC. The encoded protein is CASSPILMRMTYNEQFF.